Below, 2 T cell receptor beta chains from the same sample are listed, as sequenced in a study of technical replicates of blood from four donors. Assay: immunoSEQ multiplex PCR; the TCRdb copy retains only in-frame clones and omits some. The repertoire holds around 83,000 clones, with approximately 94% as singletons. The material sequenced was T cells isolated from PBMCs. The receptors stem from a human donor in good health.

The J gene is TRBJ2-1, the V gene TRBV30, with D maybe TRBD2 (6 bases). From germline, CDR1 is GTSNPN and CDR2 SVGIG (reference sequence). This CDR3 region has 15 residues. V was cut by 0 bases and J by 6 bases, with 15 bases left in between. CDR3 nucleotide sequence: TGTGCCTGGAGTGTCGGTCTAGCGAGTCGCAATGAGCAGTTCTTC. It codes for CAWSVGLASRNEQFF.

The chain joins TRBV7-8 to TRBJ2-3; D might be TRBD2 (6 bases). The V gene lost 4 bases and the J gene lost 0 bases, with 14 bases spanning the gap. Germline V gene lookup returns CDR1 SGHVS and CDR2 FQNEAQ. This CDR3 spans 16 amino acids. The CDR3 sequence: CASSSKFSGSTDTQYF. The CDR3 DNA reads as TGTGCCAGCAGCTCTAAGTTTAGCGGTAGCACAGATACGCAGTATTTT.